This note documents a single T cell receptor (beta chain) sequence. Trimming left V 3 bases short and J 10 bases short, with 16 bases between. The germline V gene has CDR1 LNHDA and CDR2 SQIVND (reference sequence). The CDR3 spans 14 residues. Produced via immunoSEQ multiplex PCR; TCRdb's table is partial and in-frame only. There are approximately 70,000 clones in the sample; roughly 91% occur only once, and around 7.3% lies in the top ten. This sample is part of a study of blood T cell repertoires in COVID-19. The receptor was derived from a man in his forties with COVID-19, enrolled during active disease. V and J are TRBV19 and TRBJ2-1; a possible D gene is TRBD2 (6 bases). Sequenced input: peripheral blood. The DNA of the CDR3 is TGTGCCAGTAGTATTCAGACCGGAGGGGTCGAGCAGTTCTTC. It codes for CASSIQTGGVEQFF.